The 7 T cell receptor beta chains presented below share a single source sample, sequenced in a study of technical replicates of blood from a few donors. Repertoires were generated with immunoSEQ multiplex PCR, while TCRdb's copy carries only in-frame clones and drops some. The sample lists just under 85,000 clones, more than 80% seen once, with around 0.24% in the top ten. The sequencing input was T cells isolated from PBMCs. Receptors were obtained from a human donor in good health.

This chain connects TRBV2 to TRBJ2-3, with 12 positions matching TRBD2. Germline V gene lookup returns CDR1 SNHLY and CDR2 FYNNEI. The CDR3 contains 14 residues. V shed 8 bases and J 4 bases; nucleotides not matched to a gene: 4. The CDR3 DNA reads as TGTGCCAGCCTGACTAGCGGGGGATCAGATACGCAGTATTTT. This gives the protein CASLTSGGSDTQYF.

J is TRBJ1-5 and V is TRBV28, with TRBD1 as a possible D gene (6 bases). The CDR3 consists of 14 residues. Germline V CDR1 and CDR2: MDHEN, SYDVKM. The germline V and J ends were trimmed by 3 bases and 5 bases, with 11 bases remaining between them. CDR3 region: CASSFGQGYQPQHF. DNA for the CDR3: TGTGCCAGCAGTTTCGGCCAGGGGTATCAGCCCCAGCATTTT.

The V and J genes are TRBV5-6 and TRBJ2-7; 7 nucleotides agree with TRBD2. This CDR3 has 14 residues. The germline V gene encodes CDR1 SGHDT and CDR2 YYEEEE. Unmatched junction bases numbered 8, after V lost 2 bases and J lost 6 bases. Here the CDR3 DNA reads TGTGCCAGCAGCTTCTGGCGGGAGTGGCGCGAGCAGTACTTC. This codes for CASSFWREWREQYF.

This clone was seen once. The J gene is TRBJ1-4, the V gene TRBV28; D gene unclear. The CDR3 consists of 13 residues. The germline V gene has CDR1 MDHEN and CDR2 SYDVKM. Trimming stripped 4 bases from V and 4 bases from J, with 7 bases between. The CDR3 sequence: CASSSQLNEKLFF. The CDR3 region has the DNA TGTGCCAGCAGTTCGCAACTTAATGAAAAACTGTTTTTT.

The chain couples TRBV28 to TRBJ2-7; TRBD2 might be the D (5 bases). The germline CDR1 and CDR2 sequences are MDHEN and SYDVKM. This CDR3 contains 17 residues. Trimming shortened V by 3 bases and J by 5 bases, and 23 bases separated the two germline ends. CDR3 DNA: TGTGCCAGCAGTTTGTTGGTCCTCGGGAAGTCTTGGGACGAGCAGTACTTC. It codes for CASSLLVLGKSWDEQYF.

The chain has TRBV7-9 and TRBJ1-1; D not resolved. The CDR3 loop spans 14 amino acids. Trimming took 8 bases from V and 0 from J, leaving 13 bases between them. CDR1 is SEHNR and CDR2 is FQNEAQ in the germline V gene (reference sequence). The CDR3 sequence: CASLQNFMNTEAFF. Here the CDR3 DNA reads TGTGCCAGCCTACAGAACTTCATGAACACTGAAGCTTTCTTT. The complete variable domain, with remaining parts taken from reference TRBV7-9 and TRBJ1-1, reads DTGVSQNPRHKITKRGQNVTFRCDPISEHNRLYWYRQTLGQGPEFLTYFQNEAQLEKSRLLSDRFSAERPKGSFSTLEIQRTEQGDSAMYLCASLQNFMNTEAFFGQGTRLTVV.

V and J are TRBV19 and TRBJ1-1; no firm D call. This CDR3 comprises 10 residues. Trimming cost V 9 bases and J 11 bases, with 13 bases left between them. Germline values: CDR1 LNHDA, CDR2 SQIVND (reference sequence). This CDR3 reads CASGRVDAFF. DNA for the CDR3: TGTGCCAGCGGGAGGGTGGATGCTTTCTTT.